This record covers a single TCR beta chain. Its antigen target is currently unknown. The sample holds no much larger clone one base away, and base qualities are not on file. The data stem from a study of blood T cell repertoires in COVID-19 (dated by TCRdb to 2020 to 2021). For the study in its entirety: The collaborator samples originated in the United States, Italy and Spain and spanned the acute and convalescent phases of COVID-19. The prospective study material was composed of cDNA or gDNA derived from T cells, B-cell-depleted T cells, or PBMCs. Subjects who had been exposed to COVID-19, were actively infected with it, or had recovered from it provided the deeply sampled blood TCRbeta repertoires that made up the dataset. The repertoires were released in a freely available public database intended as a resource for research on the immune response to SARS-CoV-2. Sample metadata almost always included a de-identified subject ID, COVID-19 status, age in years and sex. Where HLA class I and class II types were available, the types were taken from metadata supplied by the sample provider, not from assay-based typing. Samples were obtained from the ongoing ImmuneRACE study (first 160 participants) and from 1,254 subjects provided by 6 global collaborators.

TCRbeta CDR3 regions were amplified from genomic DNA using the immunoSEQ Assay, a bias-controlled multiplex PCR. The authors' analysis ran thus. The number of nucleated cells in each sample was estimated from the amplification of reference gene primers within the assay. To quantify the absolute abundance of each unique TCRbeta CDR3 rearrangement, sequence reads were collapsed and filtered. For each sample, productive Simpson clonality was calculated as the square root of Simpson's diversity index over productive rearrangements. Drawn from immuneACCESS, this table holds only the in-frame rearrangements with V and J called that TCRdb kept. Clones are partly lost; checked studies trace under half to an unresolved V gene and leave the rest unexplained. Clone size and V and J calls were adopted from that table, with D and trimming inferred from the DNA. The sample table shows 150,000 to 200,000 clones, and 86% are seen once. Of the sample, 2.5% to 4% is held by the ten largest clones.

What the authors observed across the whole study: The amount of clinical and demographic metadata varied by source and participant and was provided uncurated.

From the cysteine through the phenylalanine, the CDR3 covers 15 amino acids. The DNA shown is the 45-base CDR3, in frame from base 1. The trim is 0 bases for V and 6 bases for J, with a gap of 14 bases between the germline ends. In the germline V gene, CDR1 corresponds to LGHNA and CDR2 to YNFKEQ. The collaborating institutions used their own protocols to collect whole blood in K2EDTA tubes. For TCRbeta analysis, collaborator samples were shipped as frozen whole blood, as isolated PBMCs, or as DNA extracted from either sample type. This receptor was taken from a man aged 65 to 85 with acute or convalescent COVID-19. Material for sequencing was peripheral blood. The chain was built from TRBV4-2 and TRBJ1-2; TRBD1 is possibly the D segment (6 matching bases). The CDR3 region has the sequence CASSQEGRGSDGYTF. The DNA sequence is TGTGCCAGCAGCCAAGAGGGCAGGGGATCGGATGGCTACACCTTC.